Following are 14 T cell receptor beta chains from one sample sequenced in a study of T cells expressing NK-cell markers. Reanalyzing the 5' RACE reads, TCRdb keeps one entry per CDR3 protein, without DNA. Found here are about half a million distinct CDR3 sequences; the top ten clones hold 1.4%. Specimen: blood T cells: a sorted CD56 or NKG2C T cell subset, CD4+ or CD8+ T cells, or bulk PBMC T cells (not recorded which). Source of these receptors: a woman aged 50 to 60 in good health.

This rearrangement joins TRBV27 to TRBJ2-3; no DNA is available, so the TRBD2 call from TCRdb remains unchecked. The CDR3 totals 15 residues. In germline, CDR1 is MNHEY, CDR2 SMNVEV (reference sequence). CDR3 amino acids: CASSLSLGYTDTQYF.

The chain employs TRBV14 and TRBJ1-1; lacking DNA, the TRBD1 call made by TCRdb goes unchecked. CDR1 SGHDN and CDR2 FVKESK come from the germline V gene. CDR3 size: 15 residues. The CDR3 reads CASSRGPWGRGEAFF.

The gene calls are TRBV12-3 or TRBV12-4 and TRBJ1-4; TCRdb gives TRBD1 as the D gene, but with no DNA this cannot be confirmed. The CDR3 consists of 12 residues. CDR3 sequence: CASSRGTEKLFF.

The V gene is TRBV4-2, the J gene TRBJ2-1. The CDR3 is 16 amino acids. Germline V CDR1 and CDR2: LGHNA, YNFKEQ. CDR3 sequence reads: CASSQDGEEWINEQFF.

The chain recombines TRBV11-2 with TRBJ2-5; TCRdb gives TRBD2 as the D gene, but with no DNA this cannot be confirmed. CDR3 length: 16 residues. The germline V gene has CDR1 SGHAT and CDR2 FQNNGV. The CDR3 spells CASSLGSSGNQETQYF.

V usage is TRBV5-5 and J usage is TRBJ1-1; absent DNA, TCRdb's TRBD1 call cannot be checked. Germline CDR1 SGHKS, CDR2 YYEKEE (reference sequence). The CDR3 length is 15 residues. The CDR3 here is CASSSRTQMNTEAFF.

The genes are TRBV6-2 or TRBV6-3 and TRBJ1-6; the D gene TCRdb calls, TRBD1, cannot be checked with no DNA. In germline, CDR1 is MNHEY, CDR2 SVGEGT. The CDR3 runs to 13 residues. CDR3 amino acids: CASSYQGFSPLHF.

This rearrangement joins TRBV10-3 to TRBJ2-7. The CDR3 contains 13 residues. Per germline, CDR1 ENHRY and CDR2 SYGVKD. CDR3 residues: CAIRRESPYEQYF.

The V gene is TRBV6-1, the J gene TRBJ2-2; TCRdb reports TRBD2, a call that lacks DNA to check it against. The CDR3 covers 14 residues. Germline CDR1 reads MNHNS; CDR2 reads SASEGT. CDR3 protein: CASMLREINGELFF.

The V gene is TRBV27, the J gene TRBJ1-1. CDR3 size: 16 residues. CDR1 and CDR2 (germline): MNHEY, SMNVEV (reference sequence). The CDR3 region is CASSLRSTITGTEAFF.

The CDR3: CASKGFRTDTQYF. J is TRBJ2-3 and V is TRBV2; the TCRdb D gene call, TRBD1, has no DNA to confirm it. CDR3 length equals 13 residues. In germline, CDR1 is SNHLY, CDR2 FYNNEI.

This rearrangement joins TRBV3-1 to TRBJ2-1; TCRdb returns TRBD1, unconfirmable since there is no DNA. The CDR3 extends over 14 amino acids. The V gene's germline CDR1 is LGHDT and CDR2 YNNKEL (reference sequence). This chain's CDR3 is CASSPNGGLNEQFF.

This chain links TRBV6-5 with TRBJ1-2; TCRdb selects TRBD1, and the lack of DNA leaves this call unchecked. Germline loops: CDR1 MNHEY, CDR2 SVGAGI. This CDR3 is built from 16 residues. CDR3 protein: CASSNGGTGVNYGYTF.

The V gene is TRBV5-6, the J gene TRBJ2-3; TCRdb designates TRBD1, a call that cannot be tested without DNA. CDR1 SGHDT and CDR2 YYEEEE come from the germline V gene. This CDR3 has 16 amino acids. The CDR3 reads CASSSRQGWNTDTQYF.